A single sample is the source of the 31 T cell receptor beta chains below, sequenced in a study of CD8 T cells in ankylosing spondylitis. TCRdb processed the 5' RACE reads anew with MiXCR; each CDR3 protein has one entry. The sample holds 300,000 to 350,000 distinct CDR3 sequences; roughly 14% are singletons and the top ten take around 0.99%. Specimen: blood, either unsorted or a sorted T cell fraction (not recorded which). All receptors derive from a male donor with ankylosing spondylitis or in good health (not recorded which).

The V gene is TRBV12-3 or TRBV12-4, the J gene TRBJ2-3; 7 nucleotides align to TRBD1. V lost 4 bases, J lost 1 base, and 5 bases stayed unmatched. The CDR3 totals 15 residues. The CDR3 sequence is CASSWGTAGTDTQYF. The CDR3 nucleotides read TGTGCCAGCAGTTGGGGGACAGCCGGCACAGATACGCAGTATTTT.

In this sample, this clonotype turned up many times. The chain carries TRBV20-1 and TRBJ1-1; no clear D. Trimming stripped 2 bases from V and 2 bases from J, with 6 bases between. This CDR3 has 12 residues. Germline CDR1 reads DFQATT; CDR2 reads SNEGSKA (reference sequence). CDR3 DNA sequence: TGCAGTGCTAGACAGGTTAACACTGAAGCTTTCTTT. As protein: CSARQVNTEAFF.

The chain combines TRBV9 with TRBJ2-3, with 10 nucleotides matching TRBD2. V dropped 3 bases and J dropped 4; count of bases not matched to a gene: 5. This CDR3 comprises 15 residues. Germline-derived CDR1 and CDR2 are SGDLS and YYNGEE. CDR3: CASSASGGAADTQYF. The CDR3 nucleotides are TGTGCCAGCAGCGCCAGCGGGGGGGCCGCAGATACGCAGTATTTT.

This clonotype was seen more than once but under ten times. CDR3 nucleotide sequence: TGTGCCAGCAGCTTAGCGCGGTGGGAAGAGACCCAGTACTTC. It specifies CASSLARWEETQYF. This chain links TRBV7-2 with TRBJ2-5; D gene uncertain. Trimming stripped 0 bases from V and 3 bases from J, with 8 bases between. Germline loops: CDR1 SGHTA, CDR2 FQGNSA. CDR3 length: 14 amino acids.

The chain combines TRBV6-1 with TRBJ2-5; weak D call: TRBD2 (6 bases). The CDR3 runs to 14 residues. Trimming shortened V by 6 bases and J by 3 bases, and 14 bases separated the two germline ends. Germline-derived CDR1 and CDR2 are MNHNS and SASEGT. In DNA form, the CDR3 reads TGTGCCAGCAGGCGGGACCGCCGAAAAGAGACCCAGTACTTC. This sequence encodes CASRRDRRKETQYF.

The chain has TRBV20-1 and TRBJ2-1; D not resolved. Germline V gene lookup returns CDR1 DFQATT and CDR2 SNEGSKA (reference sequence). Between the trimmed V and J ends, which lost 5 bases and 5 bases, there was a span of 13 bases. The CDR3 is 13 residues long. The CDR3 region is CSAEDPPHNEQFF. CDR3 bases: TGCAGTGCTGAGGACCCTCCCCACAATGAGCAGTTCTTC.

This clonotype was counted ten times or more. The chain employs TRBV5-1 and TRBJ2-3; D is ambiguous. CDR3 length: 14 amino acids. Germline values: CDR1 SGHRS, CDR2 YFSETQ. V lost 0 bases and J lost 3, with 8 bases in between. Here the CDR3 DNA reads TGCGCCAGCAGCTTGGGATTATGGACAGATACGCAGTATTTT. Translation: CASSLGLWTDTQYF.

The rearrangement uses TRBV2 and TRBJ2-7; 11 positions match TRBD1. Germline values: CDR1 SNHLY, CDR2 FYNNEI. The CDR3 sequence is 14 residues long. V lost 4 bases to trimming and J lost 6 bases; unmatched junction nucleotides: 5. In DNA form, the CDR3 reads TGTGCCAGCAGTGGGGGACAGGGGGTAGGCGAGCAGTACTTC. Protein sequence: CASSGGQGVGEQYF.

The chain employs TRBV29-1 and TRBJ2-3; a weak D match, TRBD1 (6 bases). The CDR3 is 12 residues long. Germline assignment: CDR1 SQVTM and CDR2 ANQGSEA. Trimming took 2 bases from V and 4 from J, leaving 7 bases between them. CDR3 region: CSVERGSDTQYF. The CDR3 DNA sequence: TGCAGCGTTGAAAGGGGGTCAGATACGCAGTATTTT.

This clonotype has more than one count but fewer than ten. The rearrangement joins TRBV3-1 to TRBJ1-2; D perhaps matches TRBD1 (5 bases). The V and J ends lost 2 bases and 8 bases respectively, with 6 bases between them. The CDR3 is made up of 11 amino acids. CDR1 and CDR2 from the germline V gene are LGHDT and YNNKEL (reference sequence). The CDR3 sequence: CASSQQGGYTF. DNA for the CDR3: TGTGCCAGCAGCCAACAGGGCGGCTACACCTTC.

This clonotype showed up many times. The chain has TRBV6-5 and TRBJ1-1; D gene uncertain. Germline V gives CDR1 MNHEY, CDR2 SVGAGI. There are 13 residues in the CDR3. Trimming stripped 2 bases from V and 0 bases from J, with 4 bases between. As DNA, the CDR3 is TGTGCCAGCAGTTACAGGGTGAACACTGAAGCTTTCTTT. Translating it yields CASSYRVNTEAFF.

The V and J genes are TRBV9 and TRBJ2-2; 9 bases align to TRBD2. Germline values: CDR1 SGDLS, CDR2 YYNGEE. The junction had 6 bases not matched to a gene; V was cut back by 0 bases and J by 6 bases. The CDR3 consists of 16 residues. In DNA form, the CDR3 reads TGTGCCAGCAGCGTAGCTAGCGGGAAAACGCCCGGGGAGCTGTTTTTT. Protein product: CASSVASGKTPGELFF.

This chain connects TRBV7-2 to TRBJ1-3; 7 bases line up with TRBD1. This CDR3 has 17 amino acids. V lost 1 base, J lost 0 bases, and 6 bases stayed unmatched. Germline V gives CDR1 SGHTA, CDR2 FQGNSA. CDR3 protein: CASSLGSTGLSGNTIYF. The CDR3 coding sequence is TGTGCCAGCAGCTTAGGTTCGACAGGGCTCTCTGGAAACACCATATATTTT.

The chain has TRBV7-8 and TRBJ1-1, with 7 bases lining up with TRBD1. Trimming removed 5 bases from V and 3 bases from J; junction bases left unmatched: 9. The CDR3 consists of 15 residues. Germline V gene sequence: CDR1 SGHVS, CDR2 FQNEAQ. The CDR3 sequence: CASSPQGGGYTEAFF. The CDR3 DNA follows: TGTGCCAGCAGCCCTCAGGGGGGAGGGTACACTGAAGCTTTCTTT.

There are a few counts of this clonotype. CDR3 in DNA: TGTGCCAGCAGTGAAGCGGCAGCCTCCTACAATGAGCAGTTCTTC. Its protein is CASSEAAASYNEQFF. The rearrangement joins TRBV2 to TRBJ2-1; D is unclear. The CDR3 length is 15 residues. Germline loops: CDR1 SNHLY, CDR2 FYNNEI. Between the trimmed V and J ends, which lost 0 bases and 0 bases, there was a span of 6 bases.

V is TRBV11-2 and J is TRBJ2-1, with 9 bases fitting TRBD1. The CDR3 is 19 amino acids. The V segment lost 5 bases and the J segment 4 bases; nucleotides outside the gene matches: 18. CDR1 is SGHAT and CDR2 is FQNNGV in the germline V gene. CDR3 DNA: TGTGCCAGCAGCCTATGGGCTTACGACAGGGGGAATAGGTACAATGAGCAGTTCTTC. It encodes CASSLWAYDRGNRYNEQFF.

The chain uses TRBV20-1 and TRBJ2-5; D call uncertain. The V gene lost 3 bases and the J gene lost 5 bases, with 16 bases spanning the gap. There are 14 residues in the CDR3. Per the germline V gene, CDR1 is DFQATT and CDR2 is SNEGSKA (reference sequence). The CDR3: CSASRPRIGETQYF. CDR3 in DNA: TGCAGTGCTAGCAGACCCAGGATAGGGGAGACCCAGTACTTC.

This clonotype was counted between two and nine times. The V call is TRBV5-1, the J call TRBJ1-1; D gene unclear. Trimming stripped 1 base from V and 2 bases from J, with 12 bases between. CDR3 length equals 15 residues. Germline CDR1 reads SGHRS; CDR2 reads YFSETQ. The CDR3 DNA reads TGCGCCAGCAGCTTGACCAACGAACAAAACACTGAAGCTTTCTTT. Amino acid sequence: CASSLTNEQNTEAFF.

This clonotype has just a few counts. The chain uses TRBV5-6 and TRBJ1-5; D remains unclear. This CDR3 is built from 13 residues. V gave up 0 bases and J gave up 7 bases, with 8 bases separating them. Per germline, CDR1 SGHDT and CDR2 YYEEEE. CDR3 amino acids: CASSLAAGQPQHF. In DNA, the CDR3 is TGTGCCAGCAGCTTGGCGGCGGGCCAGCCCCAGCATTTT.

This clonotype was found many times. The CDR3: CASSPWTSEGSGEQFF. CDR3 bases: TGTGCCAGCAGCCCTTGGACTAGCGAGGGGTCCGGTGAGCAGTTCTTC. This chain uses TRBV7-9 with TRBJ2-1; 9 bases agree with TRBD2. V dropped 5 bases and J dropped 9; count of bases not matched to a gene: 14. Germline values: CDR1 SEHNR, CDR2 FQNEAQ (reference sequence). The CDR3 extends over 16 amino acids.

This chain connects TRBV3-1 to TRBJ1-1; a possible D gene is TRBD1 (5 bases). V lost 1 base, J lost 7 bases, and 13 bases lay in between. This CDR3 comprises 14 residues. Germline V gene lookup returns CDR1 LGHDT and CDR2 YNNKEL (reference sequence). The CDR3 DNA is TGTGCCAGCAGCCAAGTGGGGCCCTCCCTTGAAGCTTTCTTT. Amino acid sequence: CASSQVGPSLEAFF.

This clonotype has a handful of counts. This chain links TRBV13 with TRBJ2-7; weak D call: TRBD1 (6 bases). The CDR3 covers 17 residues. V was cut by 3 bases and J by 5 bases, with 23 bases left in between. Germline loops: CDR1 PRHDT, CDR2 FYEKMQ (reference sequence). The CDR3 reads CASSLSLTGWSHDEQYF. The CDR3 DNA sequence: TGTGCCAGCAGCTTGAGCCTCACAGGGTGGTCTCACGACGAGCAGTACTTC.

Regarding this clonotype: One junction end does not reproduce the germline sequence, and a read error may be involved. J is TRBJ1-2 and V is TRBV29-1; D is possibly TRBD1 (5 bases). Per germline, CDR1 SQVTM and CDR2 ANQGSEA. This CDR3 comprises 14 residues. The CDR3 region is CSVGGVRGLYGYTF. In nucleotides, the CDR3 is TGCAGTGTTGGGGGGGTCCGGGGATTGTATGGCTACACCTTC.

This clonotype occurred a few times. The chain links TRBV20-1 to TRBJ1-3; a possible D gene is TRBD1 (6 bases). V dropped 3 bases and J dropped 1 base, with 10 bases sitting between them. The CDR3 contains 14 residues. Germline V lookup: CDR1 DFQATT, CDR2 SNEGSKA (reference sequence). The CDR3 here is CSASKQGSGNTIYF. CDR3 sequence (DNA): TGCAGTGCTAGTAAACAGGGATCTGGAAACACCATATATTTT.

This clonotype was detected once. This chain connects TRBV11-2 to TRBJ1-1; no reliable D call. This CDR3 is 16 amino acids long. CDR1 is SGHAT and CDR2 is FQNNGV in the germline V gene. Trimming left V 1 base short and J 0 bases short, with 12 bases between. CDR3 nucleotide sequence: TGTGCCAGCAGCTTAGCCGGCATCTACCTGAACACTGAAGCTTTCTTT. Translating gives CASSLAGIYLNTEAFF.

This sequence joins TRBV7-2 and TRBJ2-5; TRBD2 matches 8 bases. The CDR3 is 16 amino acids. The junction had 7 bases not matched to a gene; V was cut back by 1 base and J by 3 bases. Germline-derived CDR1 and CDR2 are SGHTA and FQGNSA. The CDR3 DNA follows: TGTGCCAGCAGCTTAGTTCTTCGGGGGGGCAAAGAGACCCAGTACTTC. It translates to CASSLVLRGGKETQYF. The full variable domain, rest sourced from reference TRBV7-2 and TRBJ2-5, is GAGVSQSPSNKVTEKGKDVELRCDPISGHTALYWYRQSLGQGLEFLIYFQGNSAPDKSGLPSDRFSAERTGGSVSTLTIQRTQQEDSAVYLCASSLVLRGGKETQYFGPGTRLLVL.

V and J are TRBV19 and TRBJ1-4, with no clear D. CDR1 and CDR2 (germline): LNHDA, SQIVND (reference sequence). V dropped 7 bases and J dropped 3 bases, with 12 bases sitting between them. The CDR3 totals 14 residues. The CDR3 sequence: CASTPQQSNEKLFF. For the CDR3, the DNA is TGTGCCAGTACCCCCCAGCAGTCTAATGAAAAACTGTTTTTT.

This clonotype was observed many times. The chain combines TRBV2 with TRBJ2-1; TRBD1 agrees at 7 bases. The germline CDR1 and CDR2 sequences are SNHLY and FYNNEI. Trimming cost V 3 bases and J 6 bases; bases outside gene matches: 8. The CDR3 extends over 15 amino acids. DNA of the CDR3: TGTGCCAGCAGTGAGACAGGGCACTCCCCCAATGAGCAGTTCTTC. Translated, it gives CASSETGHSPNEQFF.

The chain links TRBV12-3 or TRBV12-4 to TRBJ1-4; D is unclear. This CDR3 comprises 13 residues. V dropped 3 bases and J dropped 5 bases, with 7 bases sitting between them. CDR3 region: CASSLRRNEKLFF. The DNA of the CDR3 is TGTGCCAGCAGTTTGAGGAGGAATGAAAAACTGTTTTTT.

CDR3 sequence (DNA): TGTGCCAGCAGTAGGGAAGGGGGCCGCTACGAGCAGTACTTC. Its protein is CASSREGGRYEQYF. The chain employs TRBV27 and TRBJ2-7; 7 bases map to TRBD1. The germline V gene encodes CDR1 MNHEY and CDR2 SMNVEV (reference sequence). The trim removed 5 bases at V and 3 bases at J, leaving 7 bases unmatched. The CDR3 is 14 residues long.

This clonotype was seen only a few times. The chain has TRBV3-1 and TRBJ2-3, with 7 bases fitting TRBD2. This CDR3 is built from 15 residues. J gave up 2 bases and V 4 bases, and 6 bases lay outside the gene matches. The germline V gene encodes CDR1 LGHDT and CDR2 YNNKEL (reference sequence). In nucleotides, the CDR3 is TGTGCCAGCAGCCTCCGCGGGGGAAACACAGATACGCAGTATTTT. Amino acid sequence: CASSLRGGNTDTQYF.